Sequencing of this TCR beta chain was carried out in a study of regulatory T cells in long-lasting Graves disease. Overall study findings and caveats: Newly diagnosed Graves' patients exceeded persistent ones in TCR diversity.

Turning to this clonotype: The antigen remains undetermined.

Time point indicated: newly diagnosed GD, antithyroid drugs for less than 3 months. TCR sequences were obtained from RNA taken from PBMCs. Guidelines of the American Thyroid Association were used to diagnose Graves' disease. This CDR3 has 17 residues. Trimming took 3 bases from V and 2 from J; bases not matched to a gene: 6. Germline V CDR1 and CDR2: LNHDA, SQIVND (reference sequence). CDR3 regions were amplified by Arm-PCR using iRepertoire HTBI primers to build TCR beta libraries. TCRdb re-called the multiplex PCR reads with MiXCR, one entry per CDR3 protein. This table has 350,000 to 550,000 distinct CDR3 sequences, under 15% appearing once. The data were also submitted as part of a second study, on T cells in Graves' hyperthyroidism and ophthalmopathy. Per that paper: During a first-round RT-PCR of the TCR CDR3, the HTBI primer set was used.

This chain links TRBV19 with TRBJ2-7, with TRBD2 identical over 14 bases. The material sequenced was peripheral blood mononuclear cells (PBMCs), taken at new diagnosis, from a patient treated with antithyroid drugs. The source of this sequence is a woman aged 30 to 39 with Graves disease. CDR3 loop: CASSMGLAGAKAYEQYF. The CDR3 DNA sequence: TGTGCCAGTAGTATGGGACTAGCGGGAGCCAAGGCCTACGAGCAGTACTTC.